Each of the 13 T cell receptor beta chains below was sequenced from the same sample in a study of blood T cell repertoires in COVID-19. Clones were sequenced by immunoSEQ multiplex PCR, and TCRdb holds only the in-frame ones, with some missing. The top ten hold approximately 4.5% of the sample, which has 40,000 to 55,000 clones, approximately 84% seen once. Input material: peripheral blood. The source is a man over 45 with active COVID-19.

The chain uses TRBV29-1 and TRBJ1-4, with 9 bases identical to TRBD1. The J segment lost 11 bases and the V segment lost 7 bases, leaving 11 bases of the junction unmatched. The CDR3 is 13 residues long. Germline CDR1 SQVTM, CDR2 ANQGSEA. CDR3 nucleotides: TGCAGCGCCGGACAGGGGACCGGTCTCAAACTGTTTTTT. This gives the protein CSAGQGTGLKLFF.

The rearrangement joins TRBV28 to TRBJ2-3, with 9 bases aligning to TRBD2. Germline values: CDR1 MDHEN, CDR2 SYDVKM. This CDR3 is built from 18 residues. V lost 3 bases, J lost 6 bases, and 16 bases stayed unmatched. As DNA, the CDR3 is TGTGCCAGCAGTTTCGGCCGTAGCGGGGGCCCCCCAATGGATACGCAGTATTTT. Encoded protein: CASSFGRSGGPPMDTQYF.

This chain uses TRBV4-3 with TRBJ1-1; no clear D gene. Germline values: CDR1 LGHNA, CDR2 YSLEER. V was cut by 0 bases and J by 0 bases, with 5 bases left in between. The CDR3 is made up of 14 amino acids. In DNA form, the CDR3 reads TGCGCCAGCAGCCAAGAGGCCATGAACACTGAAGCTTTCTTT. Its protein is CASSQEAMNTEAFF.

The CDR3: CASSLERGSGGADEQYF. The DNA for the CDR3 is TGTGCCAGCAGCTTAGAAAGGGGTAGCGGGGGGGCAGACGAGCAGTACTTC. The chain links TRBV11-2 to TRBJ2-7, with TRBD2 matching 11 bases. The J segment lost 5 bases and the V segment lost 0 bases, leaving 9 bases of the junction unmatched. The length of the CDR3 is 17 residues. Germline CDR1 and CDR2: SGHAT and FQNNGV.

The rearrangement uses TRBV19 and TRBJ2-1, with D hard to call. V was cut by 7 bases and J by 1 base, with 14 bases left in between. The CDR3 consists of 15 residues. Germline CDR1 reads LNHDA; CDR2 reads SQIVND (reference sequence). CDR3 coding DNA: TGTGCCAGTACCGACCCCCTGCGGTCCTACAATGAGCAGTTCTTC. It is translated as CASTDPLRSYNEQFF. The entire variable domain, with the rest obtained from reference TRBV19 and TRBJ2-1, is as follows: DGGITQSPKYLFRKEGQNVTLSCEQNLNHDAMYWYRQDPGQGLRLIYYSQIVNDFQKGDIAEGYSVSREKKESFPLTVTSAQKNPTAFYLCASTDPLRSYNEQFFGPGTRLTVL.

The chain joins TRBV6-5 to TRBJ1-2, with D hard to call. Germline V gene sequence: CDR1 MNHEY, CDR2 SVGAGI. The V end lost 5 bases, the J end lost 8 bases, and 9 bases lay between the germline ends. The CDR3 has 11 residues. CDR3 coding DNA: TGTGCCAGCAGTACCGCGGGAGGCTACACCTTC. Protein sequence: CASSTAGGYTF.

The gene calls are TRBV27 and TRBJ2-7, with 8 bases fitting TRBD1. From germline, CDR1 is MNHEY and CDR2 SMNVEV (reference sequence). V was pared by 5 bases and J by 2 bases, with 2 bases of the junction left unmatched. The CDR3 has 13 amino acids. CDR3 residues: CASSPGGPYEQYF. For the CDR3, the DNA is TGTGCCAGCAGTCCAGGGGGCCCCTACGAGCAGTACTTC.

V usage is TRBV29-1 and J usage is TRBJ1-1, with a tentative D call TRBD1 (6 bases). V shed 4 bases and J shed 4 bases, with 13 bases lying between them. The CDR3 covers 13 residues. The germline V gene encodes CDR1 SQVTM and CDR2 ANQGSEA. CDR3 sequence: CSVVTGRVTEAFF. DNA of the CDR3: TGCAGCGTTGTTACAGGGAGAGTCACTGAAGCTTTCTTT.

This chain uses TRBV11-2 with TRBJ2-7; unclear D gene. CDR1 and CDR2 from the germline V gene are SGHAT and FQNNGV. The V and J ends lost 0 bases and 2 bases respectively, with 5 bases between them. The CDR3 loop spans 13 amino acids. The CDR3 region has the DNA TGTGCCAGCAGCTTAGAGACTGCCTACGAGCAGTACTTC. It encodes CASSLETAYEQYF.

This clone showed up just a few times. The V call is TRBV2, the J call TRBJ1-5; D is perhaps TRBD1 (5 bases). V dropped 4 bases and J dropped 0 bases, with 10 bases sitting between them. The CDR3 is made up of 15 amino acids. From germline, CDR1 is SNHLY and CDR2 FYNNEI. The CDR3 protein is CASSVQGNSNQPQHF. CDR3 coding DNA: TGTGCCAGCAGTGTCCAGGGTAATAGCAATCAGCCCCAGCATTTT. Full variable domain (outside the CDR3, taken from reference TRBV2 and TRBJ1-5): EPEVTQTPSHQVTQMGQEVILRCVPISNHLYFYWYRQILGQKVEFLVSFYNNEISEKSEIFDDQFSVERPDGSNFTLKIRSTKLEDSAMYFCASSVQGNSNQPQHFGDGTRLSIL.

The chain joins TRBV5-6 to TRBJ2-1; no clear D. Looked up from germline, CDR1 is SGHDT and CDR2 is YYEEEE. This CDR3 has 11 residues. Trimming left V 0 bases short and J 8 bases short, with 3 bases between. CDR3 sequence (DNA): TGTGCCAGCAGCTTGGCCTATGAGCAGTTCTTC. Translated: CASSLAYEQFF.

The chain links TRBV27 to TRBJ2-3; 11 bases agree with TRBD2. Looked up from germline, CDR1 is MNHEY and CDR2 is SMNVEV (reference sequence). Unmatched junction bases numbered 7, after V lost 5 bases and J lost 0 bases. The CDR3 consists of 17 residues. The CDR3 sequence is CASSPLTSGVSTDTQYF. In nucleotides, the CDR3 is TGTGCCAGCAGTCCGCTGACTAGCGGGGTTAGCACAGATACGCAGTATTTT.

With respect to this clone: Distinct nucleotide sequences in the sample also encode this CDR3. V usage is TRBV5-6 and J usage is TRBJ2-1; 8 bases match TRBD1. Germline trimming cut 3 bases from V and 2 bases from J; bases unmatched to any gene: 1. Germline CDR1 SGHDT, CDR2 YYEEEE. There are 14 residues in the CDR3. CDR3 region: CASSWTGTYNEQFF. The CDR3 DNA reads as TGTGCCAGCAGCTGGACAGGGACCTACAATGAGCAGTTCTTC.